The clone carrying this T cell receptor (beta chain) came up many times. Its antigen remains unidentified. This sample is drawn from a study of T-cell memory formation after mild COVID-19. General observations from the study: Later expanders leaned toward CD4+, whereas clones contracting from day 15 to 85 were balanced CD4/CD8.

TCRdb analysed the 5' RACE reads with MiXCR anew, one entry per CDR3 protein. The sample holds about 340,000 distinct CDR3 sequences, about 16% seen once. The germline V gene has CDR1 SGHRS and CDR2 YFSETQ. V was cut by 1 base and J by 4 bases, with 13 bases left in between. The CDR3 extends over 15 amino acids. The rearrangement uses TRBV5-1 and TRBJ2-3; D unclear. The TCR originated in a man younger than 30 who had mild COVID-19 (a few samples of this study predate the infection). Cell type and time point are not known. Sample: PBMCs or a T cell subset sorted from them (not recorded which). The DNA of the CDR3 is TGCGCCAGCAGCTTGTCCTCAACCTTCGCAGATACGCAGTATTTT. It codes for CASSLSSTFADTQYF. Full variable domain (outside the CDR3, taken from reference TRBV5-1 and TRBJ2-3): KAGVTQTPRYLIKTRGQQVTLSCSPISGHRSVSWYQQTPGQGLQFLFEYFSETQRNKGNFPGRFSGRQFSNSRSEMNVSTLELGDSALYLCASSLSSTFADTQYFGPGTRLTVL.